This T cell receptor (beta chain) was captured in a study of T cell repertoires in cytomegalovirus infection. Across the study: Both a matching HLA type and CMV infection were indicated by public TCR beta signatures. Study results and limitations: The ex vivo response showed dominance by HLA-C-restricted CMV-specific TCR beta clonotypes. Frequencies of public TCR beta families were cumulated, and this identified carriers of CMV plus the relevant HLA.

MiXCR, applied by TCRdb to the reads, yields one record per CDR3 protein. The data hold roughly 320,000 distinct CDR3 sequences, with around 9.5% observed a single time. CDR1 and CDR2 from the germline V gene are SQVTM and ANQGSEA. The length of the CDR3 is 11 residues. J was trimmed by 6 bases and V by 5 bases; bases with no gene match: 4. Remarks on this clonotype: What it binds is unknown.

The TCR was taken from a human donor in good health (CMV status not recorded). Some clones in this sample may be carry-over from other donors' samples. The chain couples TRBV29-1 to TRBJ2-7; 7 bases are shared with TRBD2. The sample taken for sequencing was PBMCs. CDR3 in DNA: TGCAGCGTTCGAAGCGGGACCGAGCAGTACTTC. Translated, it gives CSVRSGTEQYF.